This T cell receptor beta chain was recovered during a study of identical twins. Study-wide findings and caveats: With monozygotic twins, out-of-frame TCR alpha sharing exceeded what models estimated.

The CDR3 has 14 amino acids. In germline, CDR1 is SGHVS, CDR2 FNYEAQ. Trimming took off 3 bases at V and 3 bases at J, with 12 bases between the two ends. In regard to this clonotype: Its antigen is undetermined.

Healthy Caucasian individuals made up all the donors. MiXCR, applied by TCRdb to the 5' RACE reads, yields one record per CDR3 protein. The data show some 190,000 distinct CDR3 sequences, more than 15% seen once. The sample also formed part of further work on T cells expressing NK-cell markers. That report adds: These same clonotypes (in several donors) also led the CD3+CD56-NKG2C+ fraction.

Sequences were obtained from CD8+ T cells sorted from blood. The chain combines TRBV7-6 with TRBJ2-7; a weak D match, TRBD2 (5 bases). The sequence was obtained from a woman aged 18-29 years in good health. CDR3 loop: CASSFASEGYEQYF. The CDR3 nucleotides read TGTGCCAGCAGCTTCGCCTCCGAGGGCTACGAGCAGTACTTC. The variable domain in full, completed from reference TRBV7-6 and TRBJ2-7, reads GAGVSQSPRYKVTKRGQDVALRCDPISGHVSLYWYRQALGQGPEFLTYFNYEAQQDKSGLPNDRFSAERPEGSISTLTIQRTEQRDSAMYRCASSFASEGYEQYFGPGTRLTVT.